The present entry profiles one TCR beta chain with its context. Random hexamers were used to reverse transcribe roughly 0.5 to 1 ug of RNA. TCRdb redid the calling of the immunoSEQ multiplex PCR reads with MiXCR, one entry per CDR3 protein. This table has approximately 210,000 distinct CDR3 sequences, 94% appearing once. Trimming pared 0 bases from V and 4 bases from J, leaving 13 bases between. This CDR3 is 16 amino acids long. From germline, CDR1 is LGHNA and CDR2 YNFKEQ. This specimen comes from a study of CD8 T cells in Susac syndrome. The recently defined diagnostic criteria for definite or probable disease were met by the Susac syndrome patients. Negative isolation was used for CD8+ and CD4+ T cells, and FACS enrichment was applied to TEMRA cells.

The material sequenced was CD4+ T cells from PBMCs. This chain connects TRBV4-2 to TRBJ1-5, with a weak D call TRBD1 (6 bases). The clonotype comes from a human donor with Susac syndrome. The CDR3 protein is CASSQEHRVLNQPQHF. The CDR3 region has the DNA TGTGCCAGCAGCCAAGAACACAGGGTTCTTAATCAGCCCCAGCATTTT.